This is a list of T cell receptor beta chains from one sample in a study of low-dose radiotherapy and immunotherapy resistance in tumors. TCRdb re-analysed the reads in MiXCR, keeping a single row per CDR3 protein. The data show some 57,000 distinct CDR3 sequences, around 27% seen once. The sequencing here drew on PBMCs, taken before treatment. The receptors shown here come from a male donor with prostate cancer. CDR3s include the opening cysteine and the closing phenylalanine or tryptophan. Fields, in order: V gene, J gene, D gene, clone size, CDR3 DNA, CDR3 protein. A D gene is named only where the DNA matches it firmly. A clone size is listed for some rows: how often the clone was seen (once, few, many), or a class if it is expanded.

TRBV4-1,TRBJ1-1,-,many,TGCGCCAGCAGCCCTCGTGGAGGGGGATACACTGAAGCTTTCTTT,CASSPRGGGYTEAFF
TRBV29-1,TRBJ2-6,-,many,TGCAGCGCTACTGCGGTAGACTCTGGGGCCAACGTCCTGACTTTC,CSATAVDSGANVLTF
TRBV30,TRBJ1-2,-,many,TGTGCCTCTCCCATCGTGGCCGGCTACACCTTC,CASPIVAGYTF
TRBV29-1,TRBJ2-7,-,many,TGCAGCGCCCGAGCGGACTCCTCCTACGAGCAGTACTTC,CSARADSSYEQYF
TRBV6-1,TRBJ1-3,TRBD1,many,TGTGCCAGCAGTGAAGTTATCGAAGGGACAGTCTCCCCGAAGAACACCATATATTTT,CASSEVIEGTVSPKNTIYF
TRBV6-2/TRBV6-3,TRBJ1-1,-,many,TGTGCCAGCAGTTACTCATCCGCGCGGATGAACACTGAAGCTTTCTTT,CASSYSSARMNTEAFF
TRBV6-6,TRBJ2-7,-,-,TGTGCCAGCAGTTCGACTACCTACGAGCAGTACTTC,CASSSTTYEQYF
TRBV6-6,TRBJ2-2,TRBD2,many,TGTGCCAGCAGTCTTAGCGGGAGCCCCACCGGGGAGCTGTTTTTT,CASSLSGSPTGELFF
TRBV29-1,TRBJ1-5,-,-,TGCAGCGTACGGGAGGGGAATGAGCCCCAGCATTTT,CSVREGNEPQHF
TRBV28,TRBJ2-3,TRBD2,-,TGTGCCAGCAGTAAACTAGCGGGTGCTAGCACAGATACGCAGTATTTT,CASSKLAGASTDTQYF
TRBV6-2/TRBV6-3,TRBJ2-1,TRBD2,many,TGTGCCAGCAGTTTGATAGCGGGGGCCTCAAACTACAATGAGCAGTTCTTC,CASSLIAGASNYNEQFF
TRBV5-8,TRBJ2-2,TRBD2,many,TGTGCCAGCAGCTCCCGGGCGGGGGAAGGCGGGGAGCTGTTTTTT,CASSSRAGEGGELFF
TRBV19,TRBJ2-7,-,many,TGTGCCAGTAGTATTGGACGGGGTAACTCCTACGAGCAGTACTTC,CASSIGRGNSYEQYF
TRBV2,TRBJ2-3,TRBD2,-,TGTGCCAGCAGTGAAATACTAGCGGGGGGAGATACGCAGTATTTT,CASSEILAGGDTQYF
TRBV11-2,TRBJ2-7,-,many,TGTGCCAGCAGCCTATTGTCGGGGGCGGGGGAGCAGTACTTC,CASSLLSGAGEQYF
TRBV29-1,TRBJ2-5,-,many,TGCAGCGTTGGTGCGGGCCCCCAAGAGACCCAGTACTTC,CSVGAGPQETQYF
TRBV6-2/TRBV6-3,TRBJ2-7,TRBD1,many,TGTGCCATCCACTCAGCCGGGACAGGCGTTTACGAGCAGTACTTC,CAIHSAGTGVYEQYF
TRBV5-4,TRBJ1-3,TRBD1,many,TGTGCCAGCAGCCTCGCCAGGGGGGCTTCGGGAAACACCATATATTTT,CASSLARGASGNTIYF
TRBV4-1,TRBJ2-7,-,many,TGCGCCAGCAGCTACCGGGACGGCTACGAGCAGTACTTC,CASSYRDGYEQYF
TRBV9,TRBJ2-3,TRBD2,many,TGTGCCAGCAGCCCCCTAGCGGGGGGGCCACCAGATACGCAGTATTTT,CASSPLAGGPPDTQYF
TRBV12-2,TRBJ2-2,-,-,TGTGCAAGTCGTCAGGGCGTGTTTCCTGGAACCGGGGAGCTGTTTTTT,CASRQGVFPGTGELFF
TRBV6-2/TRBV6-3,TRBJ2-1,TRBD2,many,TGTGCCAGCAGTCTAATGGGGCCCCGGACTAGCGGGAGCGATTCCTACAATGAGCAGTTCTTC,CASSLMGPRTSGSDSYNEQFF
TRBV2,TRBJ2-1,-,few,TGTGCCAGCAGTGGGGAGGGGGGGGCCTTCGGGTATGAGCAGTTCTTC,CASSGEGGAFGYEQFF
TRBV20-1,TRBJ2-7,-,many,TGCAGTGCTAGTACAGTTTCCCACGAGCAGTACTTC,CSASTVSHEQYF
TRBV2,TRBJ2-7,-,many,TGTGCCAGCAGCGTTAACACCGAGCAGTACTTC,CASSVNTEQYF
TRBV29-1,TRBJ2-4,-,many,TGCAGCGTTCTAAGGGATTTAGGCAAAAACATTCAGTACTTC,CSVLRDLGKNIQYF
TRBV24-1,TRBJ2-1,TRBD2,many,TGTGCCACCAGTGATTCTAGCGGGGGGGACAATGAGCAGTTCTTC,CATSDSSGGDNEQFF
TRBV28,TRBJ2-1,-,-,TGTGCCAGCAGTCCTCCCCCTAGACCCTACAATGAGCAGTTCTTC,CASSPPPRPYNEQFF
TRBV2,TRBJ2-1,-,many,TGTGCCAGCTTAGAGCGTGGGCATGAGCAGTTCTTC,CASLERGHEQFF
TRBV5-1,TRBJ2-7,-,-,TGCGCCAGCAGCGGGGGACTGGGCAGCTCCTACGAGCAGTACTTC,CASSGGLGSSYEQYF
TRBV10-3,TRBJ2-1,TRBD2,many,TGTGCCAGCACCGGGACTAGCGGCCGGGAGCAGTTCTTC,CASTGTSGREQFF
TRBV7-2,TRBJ1-1,-,many,TGTGCCAGCAGCGCCCCGGGGGCCCTCACTGAAGCTTTCTTT,CASSAPGALTEAFF
TRBV20-1,TRBJ2-7,-,many,TGCAGTGCTGGGGGGGGGACAGGGAGTAGCGGGAGTTTTGGCGAGCAGTACTTC,CSAGGGTGSSGSFGEQYF
TRBV20-1,TRBJ2-7,-,many,TGCAGTGCTAGAAAACTTGCGGGAACCTACGAGCAGTACTTC,CSARKLAGTYEQYF
TRBV28,TRBJ1-2,-,few,TGTGCCAGCAGCCCCCCCGGGTCCGGTGGCTACACCTTC,CASSPPGSGGYTF
TRBV7-8,TRBJ2-1,-,many,TGTGCCAGCAGCTTAGAACCGATGGGCTATCCCAAGCAGTTCTTC,CASSLEPMGYPKQFF
TRBV28,TRBJ2-7,-,many,TGTGCCAGCAGTCCACAGGGTACCCACTACGAGCAGTACTTC,CASSPQGTHYEQYF
TRBV6-1,TRBJ2-7,-,many,TGTGCCAGCAGTGAAAGGGGCAGGGGAAACGAGCAGTACTTC,CASSERGRGNEQYF
TRBV20-1,TRBJ2-1,-,-,TGTAGTGCTCAAACTACGAGTATCTCCTACAATGAGCAGTTCTTC,CSAQTTSISYNEQFF
TRBV5-5,TRBJ2-3,TRBD1,many,TGTGCCAGCAGCCAGATGGGACAGGGGGGCACAGATACGCAGTATTTT,CASSQMGQGGTDTQYF
TRBV12-3/TRBV12-4,TRBJ1-5,-,many,TGTGCCAGCAGTTTAGCGGGGGGGAAGAGGCCCCAGCATTTT,CASSLAGGKRPQHF